The text below deals with one T cell receptor (beta chain). Its cognate antigen has yet to be identified. Base qualities are missing; no much larger clone stands one base away. The sample originates from a study of radiation and T cells in renal cell carcinoma (dated by TCRdb to 2018 to 2021). Background for the entire study: In total, approximately 53 samples, comprising 25 or so tumors and approximately 27 peripheral blood samples, were subjected to TCR beta sequencing. The last blood draw happened 4 weeks after radiation, timed to coincide with nephrectomy. In the approximately 53 samples combined, 4 million to 5 million unique CDR3 nucleotide sequences were found, encoding roughly 3,000,000 unique CDR3 amino acid sequences. Summary of the overall study and its limitations: Blood repertoire dynamics were not followed beyond 4 weeks after treatment. Effects of radiation dose or scheduling on the TCR repertoire could not be addressed with the single-armed trial design. No pretreatment tumor biopsies were available, so the baseline intratumoral presence of clonotypes could not be determined. In blood, the top tumor clonotypes increased from baseline to 2 weeks after radiation and then shrank by 4 weeks, which suggests a temporary expansion of tumor-resident clones.

The sample's time point, from its label and the paper: blood 4 weeks post-SBRT, at nephrectomy. This specimen's treatment or condition label, per the study, means: 15 Gy SBRT to primary tumor, nephrectomy 4 weeks later. The samples were drawn from a clinical trial, where primary renal cell carcinomas were treated with 15 Gy of stereotactic body radiation therapy and then removed by nephrectomy 4 weeks afterward. To track tumor-enriched clonotypes, serial peripheral blood was sampled from radiation-treated patients at baseline and at 2 weeks and 4 weeks after SBRT. All patients had renal cell carcinoma with clear cell pathology. The QIAamp DNA Blood Mini Kit (Qiagen) was used to prepare genomic DNA for TCR sequencing. The analyses included only samples that passed all quality control checks. TCR beta libraries were generated from genomic DNA with the immunoSEQ kit, following the manufacturer's recommendations. To prepare libraries, a first multiplex PCR with proprietary primers was run, followed by a second PCR that added unique barcodes, and a bead cleanup was done after each round. A positive control reaction and a negative control reaction, both provided in the kit, were run with every batch of samples. The final libraries were assessed on an Agilent 4200 TapeStation D1000 ScreenTape, pooled by volume, and quantified by qPCR. An Illumina NextSeq500 fitted with a MidOutput 150-cycle cartridge performed the sequencing, running 156 Read1 cycles and 15 Index1 cycles with the kit's custom primers. The pooled library was loaded at approximately 1 pM, with an approximately 20% PhiX control spiked in. Concerning the study's data processing: Vendor-processed data were analyzed in R, and a clonotype was defined as all T cells sharing the same CDR3 nucleotide sequence. In the clone abundance analyses, frequencies were normalized to the 10,000 most abundant clones in each sample. Public T cell clones, which averaged fewer than five per sample, were excluded before analysis. A difference in abundance of at least 32-fold between compartments was used to define tumor-enriched and baseline blood-enriched clonotypes. A beta-binomial differential abundance model was applied to find clonotypes that expanded or contracted between blood time points. Tumor-blood repertoire similarity was measured with the Baroni-Urbani and Buser coefficient, and group comparisons used two-tailed Wilcoxon tests in R. Held by TCRdb, this immuneACCESS table contains in-frame sequences only and omits some clones. Under half of the omission traces to an unresolved V gene where checked; the cause of the rest is unknown. The D gene and trimming were derived from the DNA, and the V and J assignments and clone size from that table. This sample lists approximately 170,000 clones; about 87% were detected once. The biggest ten clones account for about 11% of the sample.

This sequence originates from a woman in her 50s with renal cell carcinoma. The sequencing here drew on blood, taken from a patient whose treatment included radiotherapy and nephrectomy.

The CDR3 amino acid sequence is: CASSLEGTGTSNSPLHF. The sequenced DNA is TGTGCCAGCAGCTTAGAGGGGACAGGGACCTCAAATTCACCCCTCCACTTT. The V and J segments used are TRBV7-2 and TRBJ1-6, and TRBD1 matches 9 of the central bases. Reading from cysteine to phenylalanine, the CDR3 counts 17 amino acids. The DNA shown is the 51-base CDR3, in frame from base 1. CDR1 and CDR2 were assigned from the germline V gene as SGHTA and FQGNSA. V has 1 base trimmed and J has 7 bases trimmed; junction bases matching no gene number 8.